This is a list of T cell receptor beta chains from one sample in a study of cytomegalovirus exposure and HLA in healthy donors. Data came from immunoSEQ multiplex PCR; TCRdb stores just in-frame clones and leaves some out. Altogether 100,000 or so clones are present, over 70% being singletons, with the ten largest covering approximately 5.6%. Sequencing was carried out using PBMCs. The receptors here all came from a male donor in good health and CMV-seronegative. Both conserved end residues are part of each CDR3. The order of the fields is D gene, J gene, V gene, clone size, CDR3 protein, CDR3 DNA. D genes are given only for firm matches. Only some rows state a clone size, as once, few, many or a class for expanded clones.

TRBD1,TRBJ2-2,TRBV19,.,CASSPGQVNTGELFF,TGTGCCAGTAGCCCCGGACAGGTGAACACCGGGGAGCTGTTTTTT
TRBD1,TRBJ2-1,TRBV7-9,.,CASSFGQGWNEQFF,TGTGCCAGCAGCTTCGGACAGGGATGGAATGAGCAGTTCTTC
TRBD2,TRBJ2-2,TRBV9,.,CASRGAGANTGELFF,TGTGCCAGCAGAGGGGCGGGAGCGAACACCGGGGAGCTGTTTTTT
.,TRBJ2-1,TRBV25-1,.,CASRASFYPNEQFF,TGTGCCAGCAGGGCTAGTTTTTATCCCAATGAGCAGTTCTTC
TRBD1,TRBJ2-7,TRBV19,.,CASSIPGTGTYEQYF,TGTGCCAGTAGTATTCCCGGGACAGGCACCTACGAGCAGTACTTC
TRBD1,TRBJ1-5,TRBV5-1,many,CASTRQGAQPQHF,TGCGCCAGCACGAGACAGGGGGCGCAGCCCCAGCATTTT
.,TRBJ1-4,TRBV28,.,CASSLGRARGEKLFF,TGTGCCAGCAGTTTAGGGAGGGCGAGGGGCGAAAAACTGTTTTTT
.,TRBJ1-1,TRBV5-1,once,CASRYRVGGNTEAFF,TGCGCCAGCAGATACAGGGTAGGGGGGAACACTGAAGCTTTCTTT
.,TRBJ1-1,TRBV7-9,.,CASSLFADSEAFF,TGTGCCAGCAGCTTATTTGCAGACTCTGAAGCTTTCTTT
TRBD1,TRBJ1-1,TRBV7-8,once,CASSVPGDRRNTEAFF,TGTGCCAGCAGCGTACCGGGGGACAGGCGAAACACTGAAGCTTTCTTT
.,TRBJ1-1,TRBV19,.,CASRPRVGRLGTEAFF,TGTGCCAGCCGCCCCCGCGTGGGGCGCCTGGGCACTGAAGCTTTCTTT
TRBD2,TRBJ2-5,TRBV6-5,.,CASSSPREGQETQYF,TGTGCCAGCAGTTCTCCGCGGGAGGGCCAAGAGACCCAGTACTTC
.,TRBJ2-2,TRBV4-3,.,CASSQTQWDSLTSTGELFF,TGCGCCAGCAGCCAAACTCAATGGGACTCCCTCACGAGTACCGGGGAGCTGTTTTTT
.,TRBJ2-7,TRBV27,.,CASTPGTRSYEQYF,TGTGCCAGCACCCCAGGAACTAGATCCTACGAGCAGTACTTC
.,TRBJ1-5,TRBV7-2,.,CASHRGTGINQPQHF,TGTGCCAGTCACCGGGGGACGGGAATCAATCAGCCCCAGCATTTT
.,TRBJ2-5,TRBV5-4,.,CASSPRAGRETQYF,TGTGCCAGCAGCCCCCGGGCAGGGCGAGAGACCCAGTACTTC
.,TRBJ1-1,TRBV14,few,CASSQGGGWDTEAFF,TGTGCCAGCAGCCAGGGTGGCGGGTGGGACACTGAAGCTTTCTTT
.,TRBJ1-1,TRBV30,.,CAWSVWREYTEAFF,TGTGCCTGGAGTGTATGGAGGGAGTACACTGAAGCTTTCTTT
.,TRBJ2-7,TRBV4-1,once,CASSQASGGPYEQYF,TGCGCCAGCAGCCAAGCCAGCGGAGGACCCTACGAGCAGTACTTC